This TCR beta chain was identified in a study of shared T cell receptors in the human thymus. TCRdb keeps only in-frame clones here, not all; method: immunoSEQ multiplex PCR. The table records over 650,000 clones, 80% to 90% of them present only once. This CDR3 has 18 amino acids. The V segment lost 5 bases and the J segment 4 bases; nucleotides outside the gene matches: 14. The germline CDR1 and CDR2 sequences are SGHTA and FQGNSA. These same data were also listed under a study on human thymus T cells. Per that study: Resections that were taken during corrective heart surgery supplied the thymus tissue. Both thymic and peripheral blood repertoires showed apparently biased V and J usage. Related research reported highly overlapping thymic repertoires among unrelated individuals.

The receptor was derived from a boy under two years old with a congenital heart defect. The rearrangement joins TRBV7-2 to TRBJ2-5, with 12 bases identical to TRBD1. Sequencing used thymocytes. CDR3 sequence (DNA): TGTGCCAGCAGCCCTTCCGGGACAGGGGGCGTCTTGAGAGAGACCCAGTACTTC. Translated, it gives CASSPSGTGGVLRETQYF.